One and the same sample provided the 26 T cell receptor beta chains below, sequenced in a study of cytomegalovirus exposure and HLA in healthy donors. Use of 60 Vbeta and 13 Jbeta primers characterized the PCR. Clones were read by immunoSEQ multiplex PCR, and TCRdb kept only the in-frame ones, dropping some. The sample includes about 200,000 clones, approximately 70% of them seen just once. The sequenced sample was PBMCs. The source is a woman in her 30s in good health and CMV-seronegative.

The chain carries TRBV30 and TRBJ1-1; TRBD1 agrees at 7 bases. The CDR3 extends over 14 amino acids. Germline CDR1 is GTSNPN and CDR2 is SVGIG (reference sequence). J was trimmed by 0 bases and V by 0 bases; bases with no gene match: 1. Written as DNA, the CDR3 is TGTGCCTGGAGTGTTGGGACAGTGAACACTGAAGCTTTCTTT. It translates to CAWSVGTVNTEAFF. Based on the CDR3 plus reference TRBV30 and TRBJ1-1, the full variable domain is SQTIHQWPATLVQPVGSPLSLECTVEGTSNPNLYWYRQAAGRGLQLLFYSVGIGQISSEVPQNLSASRPQDRQFILSSKKLLLSDSGFYLCAWSVGTVNTEAFFGQGTRLTVV.

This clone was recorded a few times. As DNA, the CDR3 is TGTGCCAGCAGTGTCACAGGGGGCACGCAGTATTTT. Its protein is CASSVTGGTQYF. The rearrangement links TRBV6-1 to TRBJ2-3, with 9 bases that match TRBD1. The CDR3 is 12 residues long. With 4 bases clipped from V and 9 bases from J, the junction kept 2 bases outside the gene matches. Germline loops: CDR1 MNHNS, CDR2 SASEGT.

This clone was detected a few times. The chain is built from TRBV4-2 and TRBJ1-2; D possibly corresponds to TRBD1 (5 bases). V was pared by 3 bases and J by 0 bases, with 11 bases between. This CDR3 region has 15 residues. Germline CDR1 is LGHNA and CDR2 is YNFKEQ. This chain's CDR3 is CASSHATAANYGYTF. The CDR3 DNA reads TGTGCCAGCAGCCACGCGACAGCCGCTAACTATGGCTACACCTTC.

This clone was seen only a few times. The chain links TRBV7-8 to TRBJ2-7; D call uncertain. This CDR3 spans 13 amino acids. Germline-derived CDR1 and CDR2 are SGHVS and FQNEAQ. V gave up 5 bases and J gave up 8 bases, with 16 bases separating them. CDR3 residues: CASSPRETEKQYF. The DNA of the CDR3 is TGTGCCAGCAGCCCCCGCGAAACAGAGAAGCAGTACTTC.

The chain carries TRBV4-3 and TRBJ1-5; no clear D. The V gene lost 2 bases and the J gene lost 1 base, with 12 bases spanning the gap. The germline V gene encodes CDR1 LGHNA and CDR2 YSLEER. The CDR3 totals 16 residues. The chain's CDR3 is CASSQSWQRSNQPQHF. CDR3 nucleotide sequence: TGCGCCAGCAGCCAATCCTGGCAGAGGAGCAATCAGCCCCAGCATTTT.

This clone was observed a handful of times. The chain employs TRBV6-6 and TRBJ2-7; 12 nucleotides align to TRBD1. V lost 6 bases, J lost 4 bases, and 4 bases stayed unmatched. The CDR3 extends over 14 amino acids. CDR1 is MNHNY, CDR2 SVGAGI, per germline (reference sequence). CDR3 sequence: CASSQGQGAYEQYF. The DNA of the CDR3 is TGTGCCAGCAGCCAGGGACAGGGGGCGTACGAGCAGTACTTC.

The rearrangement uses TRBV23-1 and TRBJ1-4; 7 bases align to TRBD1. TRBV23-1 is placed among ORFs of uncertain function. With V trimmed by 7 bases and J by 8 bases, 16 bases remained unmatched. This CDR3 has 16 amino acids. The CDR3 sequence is CASTSGRRDRGEKLFF. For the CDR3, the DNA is TGCGCCAGCACCTCAGGACGCAGGGACAGAGGGGAAAAACTGTTTTTT.

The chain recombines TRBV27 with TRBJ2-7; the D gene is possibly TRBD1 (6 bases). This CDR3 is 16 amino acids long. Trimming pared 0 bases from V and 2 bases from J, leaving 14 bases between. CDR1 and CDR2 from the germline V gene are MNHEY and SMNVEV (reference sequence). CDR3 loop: CASSLSKGGSPYEQYF. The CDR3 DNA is TGTGCCAGCAGTTTATCGAAAGGGGGATCCCCCTACGAGCAGTACTTC.

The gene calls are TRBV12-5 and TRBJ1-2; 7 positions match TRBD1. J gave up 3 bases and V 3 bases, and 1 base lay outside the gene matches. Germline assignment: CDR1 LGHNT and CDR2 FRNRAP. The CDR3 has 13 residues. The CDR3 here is CASGFDRDYGYTF. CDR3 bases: TGTGCTAGTGGTTTCGACAGGGACTATGGCTACACCTTC.

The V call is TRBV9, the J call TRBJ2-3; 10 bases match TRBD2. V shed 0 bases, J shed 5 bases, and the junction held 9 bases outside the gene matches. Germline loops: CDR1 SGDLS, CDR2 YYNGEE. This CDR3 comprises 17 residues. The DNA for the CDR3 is TGTGCCAGCAGCGTAGCTGCAGCGGGGGGGCTCTTAGATACGCAGTATTTT. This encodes CASSVAAAGGLLDTQYF.

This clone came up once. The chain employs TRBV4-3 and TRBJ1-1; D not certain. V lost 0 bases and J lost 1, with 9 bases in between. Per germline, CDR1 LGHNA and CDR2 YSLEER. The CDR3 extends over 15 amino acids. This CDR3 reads CASSQDTGPNTEAFF. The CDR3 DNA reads TGCGCCAGCAGCCAAGATACGGGTCCGAACACTGAAGCTTTCTTT.

The CDR3: CASSSGTGGFYEQYF. The CDR3 bases are TGTGCCAGCAGCTCCGGGACAGGGGGCTTCTACGAGCAGTACTTC. This sequence joins TRBV5-4 and TRBJ2-7, with 12 bases aligning to TRBD1. The CDR3 consists of 15 residues. The V segment lost 3 bases and the J segment 3 bases; nucleotides outside the gene matches: 4. Germline lookup yields CDR1 SGHNT and CDR2 YYREEE (reference sequence).

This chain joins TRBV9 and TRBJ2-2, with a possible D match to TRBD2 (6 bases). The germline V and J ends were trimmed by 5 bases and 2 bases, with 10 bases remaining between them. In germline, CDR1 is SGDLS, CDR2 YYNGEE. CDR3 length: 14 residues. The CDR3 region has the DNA TGTGCCAGCAGTCCCGGGAGTAACACCGGGGAGCTGTTTTTT. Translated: CASSPGSNTGELFF.

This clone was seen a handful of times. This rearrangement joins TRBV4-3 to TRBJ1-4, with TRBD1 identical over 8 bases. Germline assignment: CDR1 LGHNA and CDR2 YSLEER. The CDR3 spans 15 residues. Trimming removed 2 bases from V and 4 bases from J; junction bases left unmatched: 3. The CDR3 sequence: CASSQWTGYNEKLFF. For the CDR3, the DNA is TGCGCCAGCAGCCAATGGACAGGGTATAATGAAAAACTGTTTTTT.

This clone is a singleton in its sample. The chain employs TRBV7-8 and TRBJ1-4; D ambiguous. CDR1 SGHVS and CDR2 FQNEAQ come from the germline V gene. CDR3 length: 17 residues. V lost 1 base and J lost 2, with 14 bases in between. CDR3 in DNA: TGTGCCAGCAGCTTAGATTCGGGGAGATCTACTAATGAAAAACTGTTTTTT. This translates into CASSLDSGRSTNEKLFF.

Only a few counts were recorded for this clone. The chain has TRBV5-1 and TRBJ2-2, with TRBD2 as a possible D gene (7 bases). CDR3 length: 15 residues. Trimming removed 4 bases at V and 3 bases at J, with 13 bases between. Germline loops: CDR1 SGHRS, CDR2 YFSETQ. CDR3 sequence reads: CASSAGAHYTGELFF. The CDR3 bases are TGCGCCAGCAGCGCGGGGGCACACTACACCGGGGAGCTGTTTTTT.

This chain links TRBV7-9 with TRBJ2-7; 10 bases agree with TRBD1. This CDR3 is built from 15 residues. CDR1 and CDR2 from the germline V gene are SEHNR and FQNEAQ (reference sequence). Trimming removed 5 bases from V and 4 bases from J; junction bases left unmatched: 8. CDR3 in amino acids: CASSGNAGQGYEQYF. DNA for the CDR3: TGTGCCAGCAGCGGGAATGCGGGACAGGGGTACGAGCAGTACTTC.

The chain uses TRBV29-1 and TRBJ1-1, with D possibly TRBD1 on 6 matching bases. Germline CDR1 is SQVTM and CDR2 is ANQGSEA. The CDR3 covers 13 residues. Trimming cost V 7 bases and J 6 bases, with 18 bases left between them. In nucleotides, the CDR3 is TGCAGCGCCGGAAGGGGGACTAGGGCTGAAGCTTTCTTT. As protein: CSAGRGTRAEAFF.

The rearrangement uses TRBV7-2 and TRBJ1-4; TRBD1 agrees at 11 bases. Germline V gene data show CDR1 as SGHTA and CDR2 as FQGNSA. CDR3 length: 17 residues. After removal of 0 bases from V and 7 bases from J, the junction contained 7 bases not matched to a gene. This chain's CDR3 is CASSLARTGGRGEKLFF. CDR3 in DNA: TGTGCCAGCAGCTTAGCAAGGACAGGGGGCCGAGGTGAAAAACTGTTTTTT.

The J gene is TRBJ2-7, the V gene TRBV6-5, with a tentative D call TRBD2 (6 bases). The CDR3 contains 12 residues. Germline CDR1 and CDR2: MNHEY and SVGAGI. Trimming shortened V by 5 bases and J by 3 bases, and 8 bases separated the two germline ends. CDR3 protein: CASSRDFYEQYF. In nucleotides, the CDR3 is TGTGCCAGCAGTCGGGACTTCTACGAGCAGTACTTC.

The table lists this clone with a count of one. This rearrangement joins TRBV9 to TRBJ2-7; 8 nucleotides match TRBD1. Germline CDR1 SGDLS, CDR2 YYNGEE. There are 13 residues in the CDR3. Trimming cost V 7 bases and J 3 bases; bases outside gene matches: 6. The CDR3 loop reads CASGAGGVYEQYF. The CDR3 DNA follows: TGTGCCAGCGGCGCAGGGGGCGTCTACGAGCAGTACTTC.

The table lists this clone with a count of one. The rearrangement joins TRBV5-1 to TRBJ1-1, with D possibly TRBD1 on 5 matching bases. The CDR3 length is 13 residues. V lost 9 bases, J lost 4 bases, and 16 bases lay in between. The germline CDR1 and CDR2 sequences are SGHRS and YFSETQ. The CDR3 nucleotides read TGCGCCACCAATGGGGCAGGCGGCACTGAAGCTTTCTTT. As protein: CATNGAGGTEAFF.

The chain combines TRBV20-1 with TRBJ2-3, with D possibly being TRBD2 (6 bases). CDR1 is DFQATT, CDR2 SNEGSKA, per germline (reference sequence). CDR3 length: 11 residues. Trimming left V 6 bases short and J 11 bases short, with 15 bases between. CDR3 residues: CSAHPGLRQYF. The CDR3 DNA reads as TGCAGTGCCCACCCGGGACTGAGGCAGTATTTT.

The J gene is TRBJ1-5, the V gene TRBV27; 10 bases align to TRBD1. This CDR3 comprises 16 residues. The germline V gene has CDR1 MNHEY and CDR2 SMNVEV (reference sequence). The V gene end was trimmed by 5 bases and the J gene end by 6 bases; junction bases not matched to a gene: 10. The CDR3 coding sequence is TGTGCCAGCAGTCCCATGGGACAGGGGAGGGGTCAGCCCCAGCATTTT. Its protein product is CASSPMGQGRGQPQHF.

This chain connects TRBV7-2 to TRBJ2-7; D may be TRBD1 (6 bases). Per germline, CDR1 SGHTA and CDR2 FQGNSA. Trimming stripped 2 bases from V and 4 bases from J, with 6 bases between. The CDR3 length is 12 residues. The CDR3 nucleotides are TGTGCCAGCAGCTTAACAGGGTACGAGCAGTACTTC. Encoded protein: CASSLTGYEQYF.

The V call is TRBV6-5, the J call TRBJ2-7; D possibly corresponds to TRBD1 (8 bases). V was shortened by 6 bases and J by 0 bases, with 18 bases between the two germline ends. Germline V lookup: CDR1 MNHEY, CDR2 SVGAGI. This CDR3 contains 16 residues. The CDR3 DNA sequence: TGTGCCAGCAGCTACAGGGGGGGAAGTAGCTCCTACGAGCAGTACTTC. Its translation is CASSYRGGSSSYEQYF.